Following are 14 T cell receptor beta chains from one sample sequenced in a study of shared clonotypes between healthy human individuals. Method: immunoSEQ multiplex PCR; TCRdb's copy keeps in-frame clones and lacks some. The sample records around 2.5 million clones, roughly 93% being singletons. The sample was naive CD4+ T cells from PBMCs. The subset denotes: CD45RA+ positively selected. These TCRs come from a man between 18 and 29 years old in good health. Some clones in this sample may be carry-over from other donors' samples.

The chain employs TRBV6-1 and TRBJ2-7; D perhaps matches TRBD1 (6 bases). This CDR3 spans 13 amino acids. Trimming shortened V by 7 bases and J by 3 bases, and 13 bases separated the two germline ends. Germline V CDR1 and CDR2: MNHNS, SASEGT. In DNA, the CDR3 is TGTGCCAGCACTCAAGGGGGTCTCTACGAGCAGTACTTC. It is translated as CASTQGGLYEQYF.

J is TRBJ2-1 and V is TRBV5-6; D is uncertain. The germline V gene has CDR1 SGHDT and CDR2 YYEEEE. The germline V and J ends were trimmed by 3 bases and 0 bases, with 7 bases remaining between them. This CDR3 region has 14 residues. CDR3: CASSYWGSYNEQFF. CDR3 in DNA: TGTGCCAGCAGCTACTGGGGCTCCTACAATGAGCAGTTCTTC.

The chain is built from TRBV6-1 and TRBJ1-1; possibly TRBD1 for D (5 bases). The CDR3 has 13 residues. The V and J ends lost 0 bases and 11 bases respectively, with 13 bases between them. CDR1 is MNHNS, CDR2 SASEGT, per germline. For the CDR3, the DNA is TGTGCCAGCAGTGAAGCCTGGGGACTGGTGGCTTTCTTT. It encodes CASSEAWGLVAFF.

The count of this clone is one. V is TRBV28 and J is TRBJ2-7; 9 nucleotides line up with TRBD2. Germline V gene sequence: CDR1 MDHEN, CDR2 SYDVKM. This CDR3 region has 14 residues. V was pared by 6 bases and J by 6 bases, with 9 bases of the junction left unmatched. The DNA of the CDR3 is TGTGCCAGCAGATTTAGCGGGAGTCGGTCCGAGCAGTACTTC. The encoded protein is CASRFSGSRSEQYF.

The chain recombines TRBV29-1 with TRBJ2-7; 12 nucleotides align to TRBD2. The CDR3 consists of 16 residues. J gave up 6 bases and V 3 bases, and 12 bases lay outside the gene matches. Germline loops: CDR1 SQVTM, CDR2 ANQGSEA. The CDR3 coding sequence is TGCAGCGTTGAGTCAGGACTAGCGGGGACCTCCGCCGAGCAGTACTTC. It translates to CSVESGLAGTSAEQYF.

Notes on this clone: This specimen includes other DNA sequences encoding the same CDR3. The chain links TRBV2 to TRBJ2-1; D is possibly TRBD1 (6 bases). The CDR3 has 13 residues. V was clipped by 8 bases and J by 6 bases, with 14 bases between them. The germline V gene has CDR1 SNHLY and CDR2 FYNNEI. CDR3 sequence reads: CASRRQVGNEQFF. DNA for the CDR3: TGTGCCAGCCGAAGACAGGTTGGCAATGAGCAGTTCTTC.

With regard to this clone: Other DNA sequences within the sample encode an identical CDR3. The chain carries TRBV7-9 and TRBJ2-3; 8 bases are shared with TRBD1. Germline V gene sequence: CDR1 SEHNR, CDR2 FQNEAQ (reference sequence). The junction had 3 bases not matched to a gene; V was cut back by 3 bases and J by 4 bases. This CDR3 comprises 14 residues. CDR3 protein: CASSFDRGPDTQYF. The CDR3 nucleotides are TGTGCCAGCAGCTTCGACAGGGGCCCAGATACGCAGTATTTT.

This sequence joins TRBV7-3 and TRBJ2-1; 11 bases agree with TRBD1. The CDR3 sequence is 19 residues long. With V trimmed by 2 bases and J by 0 bases, 9 bases remained unmatched. CDR1 is SGHTA, CDR2 FQGTGA, per germline. The DNA of the CDR3 is TGTGCCAGCAGCTTATCCGGACAGGGGGCCCGGAGCTCCTACAATGAGCAGTTCTTC. Protein sequence: CASSLSGQGARSSYNEQFF.

J is TRBJ2-1 and V is TRBV18; possibly TRBD1 for D (5 bases). This CDR3 is 15 amino acids long. The V gene lost 3 bases and the J gene lost 0 bases, with 9 bases spanning the gap. Germline CDR1 and CDR2: KGHSH and LQKENI. DNA of the CDR3: TGTGCCAGCTCACCTCGACAGAGCTCCTACAATGAGCAGTTCTTC. It encodes CASSPRQSSYNEQFF.

This clone was counted a few times. V usage is TRBV5-5 and J usage is TRBJ1-4; no clear D. Germline assignment: CDR1 SGHKS and CDR2 YYEKEE (reference sequence). V was trimmed by 2 bases and J by 6 bases, leaving 8 bases between them. The CDR3 is 13 amino acids. The CDR3 nucleotides are TGTGCCAGCAGCTTACCAGATGATGAAAAACTGTTTTTT. This translates into CASSLPDDEKLFF.

This CDR3 is CASSPEAETQYF. The CDR3 bases are TGCGCCAGCTCCCCCGAAGCGGAGACCCAGTACTTC. The rearrangement joins TRBV5-1 to TRBJ2-5, with D unclear. Germline V CDR1 and CDR2: SGHRS, YFSETQ. The length of the CDR3 is 12 residues. Trimming took 7 bases from V and 5 from J, leaving 12 bases between them.

The J gene is TRBJ2-5, the V gene TRBV19; D remains ambiguous. Trimming removed 2 bases at V and 5 bases at J, with 18 bases between. CDR3 length equals 16 residues. Germline V CDR1 and CDR2: LNHDA, SQIVND (reference sequence). CDR3 bases: TGTGCCAGTAGTATAATTTACAGCCGGTTGGGGGAGACCCAGTACTTC. It specifies CASSIIYSRLGETQYF. Together with reference TRBV19 and TRBJ2-5, the CDR3 gives the full variable domain: DGGITQSPKYLFRKEGQNVTLSCEQNLNHDAMYWYRQDPGQGLRLIYYSQIVNDFQKGDIAEGYSVSREKKESFPLTVTSAQKNPTAFYLCASSIIYSRLGETQYFGPGTRLLVL.

The chain uses TRBV29-1 and TRBJ1-2, with D perhaps TRBD1 (5 bases). CDR3 length: 14 residues. Trimming removed 0 bases at V and 4 bases at J, with 12 bases between. The germline V gene has CDR1 SQVTM and CDR2 ANQGSEA. In DNA, the CDR3 is TGCAGCGTTGAAGATCCGGGGGGTGGCTATGGCTACACCTTC. It translates to CSVEDPGGGYGYTF.

The rearrangement links TRBV7-2 to TRBJ2-1, with TRBD1 identical over 9 bases. V was pared by 6 bases and J by 7 bases, with 13 bases of the junction left unmatched. Germline V gene data show CDR1 as SGHTA and CDR2 as FQGNSA. The CDR3 has 16 residues. The CDR3 sequence is CASRLPGTGRVNEQFF. For the CDR3, the DNA is TGTGCCAGCAGGTTACCCGGGACAGGGAGGGTGAATGAGCAGTTCTTC.